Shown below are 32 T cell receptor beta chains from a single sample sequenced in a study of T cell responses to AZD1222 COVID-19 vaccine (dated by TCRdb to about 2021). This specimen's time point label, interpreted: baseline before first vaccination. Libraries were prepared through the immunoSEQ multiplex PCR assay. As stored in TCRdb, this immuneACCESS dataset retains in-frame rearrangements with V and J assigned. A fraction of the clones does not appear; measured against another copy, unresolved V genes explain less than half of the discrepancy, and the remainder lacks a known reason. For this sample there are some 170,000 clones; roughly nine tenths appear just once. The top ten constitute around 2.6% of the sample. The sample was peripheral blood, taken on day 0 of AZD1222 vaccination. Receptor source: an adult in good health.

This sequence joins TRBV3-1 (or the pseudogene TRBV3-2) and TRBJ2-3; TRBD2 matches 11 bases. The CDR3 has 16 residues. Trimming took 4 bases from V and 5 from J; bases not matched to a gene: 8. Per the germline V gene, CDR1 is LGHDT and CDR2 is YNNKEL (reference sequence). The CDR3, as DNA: TGTGCCAGCAGCCCGTGGACTAGCGGGTGGGGAGATACGCAGTATTTT. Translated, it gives CASSPWTSGWGDTQYF.

As DNA, the CDR3 is TGTGCCTGGAGCCGGGACAGCGTGTCCTACGAGCAGTACTTC. Translated: CAWSRDSVSYEQYF. This sequence joins TRBV30 and TRBJ2-7; 7 bases agree with TRBD1. Germline loops: CDR1 GTSNPN, CDR2 SVGIG (reference sequence). Germline trimming cut 3 bases from V and 1 base from J; bases unmatched to any gene: 6. There are 14 residues in the CDR3.

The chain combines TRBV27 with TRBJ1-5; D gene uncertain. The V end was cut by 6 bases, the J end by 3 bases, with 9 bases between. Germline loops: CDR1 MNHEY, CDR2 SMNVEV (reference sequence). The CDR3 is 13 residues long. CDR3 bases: TGTGCCAGCAGGGACGGAATCAATCAGCCCCAGCATTTT. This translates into CASRDGINQPQHF.

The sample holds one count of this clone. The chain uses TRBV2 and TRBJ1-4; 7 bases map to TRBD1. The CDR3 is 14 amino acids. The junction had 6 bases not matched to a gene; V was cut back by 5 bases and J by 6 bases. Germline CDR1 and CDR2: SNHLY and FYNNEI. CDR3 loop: CASSSQGWDEKLFF. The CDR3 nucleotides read TGTGCCAGCAGTTCACAGGGGTGGGATGAAAAACTGTTTTTT.

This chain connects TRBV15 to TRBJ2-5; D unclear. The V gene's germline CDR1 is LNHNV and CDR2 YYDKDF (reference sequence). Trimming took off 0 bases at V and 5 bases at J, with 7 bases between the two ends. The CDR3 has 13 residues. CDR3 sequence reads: CATSRDWVETQYF. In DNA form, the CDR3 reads TGTGCCACCAGCAGAGATTGGGTGGAGACCCAGTACTTC.

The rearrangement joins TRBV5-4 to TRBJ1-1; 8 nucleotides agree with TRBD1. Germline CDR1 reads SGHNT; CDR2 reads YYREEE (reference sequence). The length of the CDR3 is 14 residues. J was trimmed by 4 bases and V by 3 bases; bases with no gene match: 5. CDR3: CASSSWTGRTEAFF. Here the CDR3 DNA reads TGTGCCAGCAGCTCTTGGACAGGGCGCACTGAAGCTTTCTTT.

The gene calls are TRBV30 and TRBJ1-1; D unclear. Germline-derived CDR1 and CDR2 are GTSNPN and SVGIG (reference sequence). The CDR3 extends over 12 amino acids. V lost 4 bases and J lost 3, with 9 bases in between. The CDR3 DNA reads TGTGCCTGGACCCGCGGGGACACTGAAGCTTTCTTT. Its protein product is CAWTRGDTEAFF.

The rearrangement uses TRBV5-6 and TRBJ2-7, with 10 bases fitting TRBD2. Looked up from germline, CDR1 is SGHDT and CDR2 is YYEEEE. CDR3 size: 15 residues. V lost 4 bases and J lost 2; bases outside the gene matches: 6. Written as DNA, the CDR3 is TGTGCCAGCAGCCCTCGGACTAGCGGACCCTACGAGCAGTACTTC. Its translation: CASSPRTSGPYEQYF. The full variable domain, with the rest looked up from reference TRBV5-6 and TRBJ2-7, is DAGVTQSPTHLIKTRGQQVTLRCSPKSGHDTVSWYQQALGQGPQFIFQYYEEEERQRGNFPDRFSGHQFPNYSSELNVNALLLGDSALYLCASSPRTSGPYEQYFGPGTRLTVT.

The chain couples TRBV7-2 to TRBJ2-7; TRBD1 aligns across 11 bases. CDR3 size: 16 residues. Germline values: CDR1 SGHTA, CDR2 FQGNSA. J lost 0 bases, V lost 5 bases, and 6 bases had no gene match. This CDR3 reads CASSRTGGAASYEQYF. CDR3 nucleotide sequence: TGTGCCAGCAGCAGGACAGGGGGCGCCGCCTCCTACGAGCAGTACTTC.

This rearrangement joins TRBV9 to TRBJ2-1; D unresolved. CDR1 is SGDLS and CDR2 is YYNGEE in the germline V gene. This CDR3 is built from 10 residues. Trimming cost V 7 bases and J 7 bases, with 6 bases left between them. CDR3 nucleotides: TGTGCCAGCGCAGGTAATGAGCAGTTCTTC. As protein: CASAGNEQFF.

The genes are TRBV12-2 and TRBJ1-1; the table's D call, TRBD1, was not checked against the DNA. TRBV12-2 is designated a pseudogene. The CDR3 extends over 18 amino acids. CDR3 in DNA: TGTGCAAGTCGCTTAGCCCCTACAGGGAGGGACAGGCCCACTGAAGCTTTCTTT. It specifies CASRLAPTGRDRPTEAFF.

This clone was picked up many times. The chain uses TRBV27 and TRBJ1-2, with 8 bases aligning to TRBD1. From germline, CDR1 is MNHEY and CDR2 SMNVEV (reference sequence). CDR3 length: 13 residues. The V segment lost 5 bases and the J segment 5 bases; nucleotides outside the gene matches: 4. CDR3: CASSQGALYGYTF. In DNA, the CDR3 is TGTGCCAGCAGTCAGGGGGCATTGTATGGCTACACCTTC.

This CDR3 is CASSLGAGVVVEQYF. The CDR3, as DNA: TGCGCCAGCAGCCTCGGGGCGGGAGTAGTCGTCGAGCAGTACTTC. The rearrangement uses TRBV5-1 and TRBJ2-7, with 7 bases identical to TRBD2. With V trimmed by 4 bases and J by 6 bases, 13 bases remained unmatched. CDR3 length equals 15 residues. From germline, CDR1 is SGHRS and CDR2 YFSETQ.

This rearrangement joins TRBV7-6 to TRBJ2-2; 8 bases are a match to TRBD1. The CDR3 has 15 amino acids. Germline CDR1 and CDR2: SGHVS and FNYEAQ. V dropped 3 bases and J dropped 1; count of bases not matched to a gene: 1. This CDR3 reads CASSLGTGNTGELFF. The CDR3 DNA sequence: TGTGCCAGCAGCTTGGGGACAGGGAACACCGGGGAGCTGTTTTTT.

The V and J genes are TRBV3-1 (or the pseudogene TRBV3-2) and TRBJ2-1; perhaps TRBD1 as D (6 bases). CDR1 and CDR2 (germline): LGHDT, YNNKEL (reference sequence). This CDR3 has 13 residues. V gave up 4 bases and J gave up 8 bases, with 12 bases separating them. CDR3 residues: CASSLRQAYEQFF. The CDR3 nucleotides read TGTGCCAGCAGCCTTAGACAGGCCTATGAGCAGTTCTTC.

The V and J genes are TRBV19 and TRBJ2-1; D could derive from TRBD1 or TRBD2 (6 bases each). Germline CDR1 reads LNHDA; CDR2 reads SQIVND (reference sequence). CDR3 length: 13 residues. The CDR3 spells CTTQGRDFNEQFF. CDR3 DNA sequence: TGTACAACCCAGGGGCGGGACTTTAATGAGCAGTTCTTC.

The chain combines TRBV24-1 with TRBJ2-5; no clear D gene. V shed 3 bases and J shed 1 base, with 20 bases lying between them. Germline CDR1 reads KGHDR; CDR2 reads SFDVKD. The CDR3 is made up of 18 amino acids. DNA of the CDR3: TGTGCCACCAGTGATCACCCCTTGCTATACAAGTTCCAAGAGACCCAGTACTTC. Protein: CATSDHPLLYKFQETQYF.

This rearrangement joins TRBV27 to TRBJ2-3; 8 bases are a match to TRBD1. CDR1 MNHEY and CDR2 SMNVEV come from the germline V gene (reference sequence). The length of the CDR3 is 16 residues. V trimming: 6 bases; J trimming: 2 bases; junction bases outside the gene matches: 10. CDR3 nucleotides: TGTGCCAGCAGCTACAGGGGGACCAGATTCACAGATACGCAGTATTTT. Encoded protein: CASSYRGTRFTDTQYF.

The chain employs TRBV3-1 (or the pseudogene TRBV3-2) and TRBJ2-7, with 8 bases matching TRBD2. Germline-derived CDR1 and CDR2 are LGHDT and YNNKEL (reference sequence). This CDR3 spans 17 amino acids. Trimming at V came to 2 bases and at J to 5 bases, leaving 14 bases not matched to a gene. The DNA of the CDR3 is TGTGCCAGCAGCCAAAGATCAGCGGGAGCGTTGCCGGACGAGCAGTACTTC. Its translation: CASSQRSAGALPDEQYF.

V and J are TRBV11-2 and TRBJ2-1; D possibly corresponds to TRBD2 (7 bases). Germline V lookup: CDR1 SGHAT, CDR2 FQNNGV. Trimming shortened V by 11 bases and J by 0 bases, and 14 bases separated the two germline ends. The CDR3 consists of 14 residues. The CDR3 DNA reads TGTGCCGGGAGGGGGGGGAGCTCCTACAATGAGCAGTTCTTC. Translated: CAGRGGSSYNEQFF. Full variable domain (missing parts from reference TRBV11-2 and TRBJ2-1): EAGVAQSPRYKIIEKRQSVAFWCNPISGHATLYWYQQILGQGPKLLIQFQNNGVVDDSQLPKDRFSAERLKGVDSTLKIQPAKLEDSAVYLCAGRGGSSYNEQFFGPGTRLTVL.

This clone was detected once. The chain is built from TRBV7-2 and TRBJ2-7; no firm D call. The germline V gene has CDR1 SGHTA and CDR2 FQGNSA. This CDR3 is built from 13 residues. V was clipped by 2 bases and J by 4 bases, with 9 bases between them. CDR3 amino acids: CASSLNKIYEQYF. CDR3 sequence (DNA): TGTGCCAGCAGCTTAAACAAGATATACGAGCAGTACTTC.

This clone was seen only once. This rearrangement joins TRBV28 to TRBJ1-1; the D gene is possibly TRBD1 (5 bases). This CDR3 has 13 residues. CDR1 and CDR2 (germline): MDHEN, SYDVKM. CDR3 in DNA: TGTGCTGCAGGAGGGGAGATACACACTGAAGCTTTCTTT. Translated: CAAGGEIHTEAFF.

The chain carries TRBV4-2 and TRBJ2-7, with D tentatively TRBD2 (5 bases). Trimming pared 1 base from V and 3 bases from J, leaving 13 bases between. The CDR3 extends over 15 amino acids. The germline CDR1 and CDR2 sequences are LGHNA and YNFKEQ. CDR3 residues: CASSQVTLRDYEQYF. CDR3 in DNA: TGTGCCAGCAGCCAAGTAACCCTCCGGGACTACGAGCAGTACTTC.

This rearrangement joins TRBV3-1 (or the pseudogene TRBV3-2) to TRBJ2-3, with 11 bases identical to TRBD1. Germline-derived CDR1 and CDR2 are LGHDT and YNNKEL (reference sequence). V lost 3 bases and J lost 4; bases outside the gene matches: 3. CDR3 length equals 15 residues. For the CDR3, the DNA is TGTGCCAGCAGCCATCCGGGACAGGGGGCAGATACGCAGTATTTT. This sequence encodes CASSHPGQGADTQYF.

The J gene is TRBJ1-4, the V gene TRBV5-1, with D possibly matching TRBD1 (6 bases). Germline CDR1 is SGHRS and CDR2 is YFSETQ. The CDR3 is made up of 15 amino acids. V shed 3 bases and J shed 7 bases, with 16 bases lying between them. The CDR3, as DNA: TGCGCCAGCAGCTGGTCGGACAGCGGTGGTGAAAAACTGTTTTTT. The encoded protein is CASSWSDSGGEKLFF. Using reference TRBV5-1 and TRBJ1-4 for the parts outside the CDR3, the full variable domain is KAGVTQTPRYLIKTRGQQVTLSCSPISGHRSVSWYQQTPGQGLQFLFEYFSETQRNKGNFPGRFSGRQFSNSRSEMNVSTLELGDSALYLCASSWSDSGGEKLFFGSGTQLSVL.

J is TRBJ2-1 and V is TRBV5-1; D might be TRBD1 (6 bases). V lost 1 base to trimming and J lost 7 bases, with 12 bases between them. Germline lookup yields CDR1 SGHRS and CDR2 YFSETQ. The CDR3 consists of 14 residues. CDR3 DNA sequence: TGCGCCAGCAGCTTGCAGGGACAACAAAATGAGCAGTTCTTC. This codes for CASSLQGQQNEQFF.

CDR3 bases: TGTGCCAGCAGTGAAGCGCTTCTGGGAGGGTCGCAGGGTGGCTACACCTTC. Its protein product is CASSEALLGGSQGGYTF. This chain links TRBV2 with TRBJ1-2; tentative D call: TRBD1 (5 bases). CDR1 is SNHLY, CDR2 FYNNEI, per germline. The V and J ends lost 0 bases and 7 bases respectively, with 21 bases between them. The CDR3 runs to 17 residues.

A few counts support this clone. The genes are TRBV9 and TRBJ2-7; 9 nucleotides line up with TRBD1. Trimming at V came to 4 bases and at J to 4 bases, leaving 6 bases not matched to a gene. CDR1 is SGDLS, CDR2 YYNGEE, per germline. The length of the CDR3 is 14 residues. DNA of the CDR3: TGTGCCAGCAGCTCCGGACAGGGGTTATACGAGCAGTACTTC. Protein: CASSSGQGLYEQYF.

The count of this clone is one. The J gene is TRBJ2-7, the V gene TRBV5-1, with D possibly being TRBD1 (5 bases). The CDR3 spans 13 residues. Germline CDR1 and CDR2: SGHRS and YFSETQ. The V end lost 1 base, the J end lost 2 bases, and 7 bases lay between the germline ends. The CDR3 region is CASSLQGTYEQYF. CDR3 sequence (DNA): TGCGCCAGCAGCTTGCAGGGTACCTACGAGCAGTACTTC.

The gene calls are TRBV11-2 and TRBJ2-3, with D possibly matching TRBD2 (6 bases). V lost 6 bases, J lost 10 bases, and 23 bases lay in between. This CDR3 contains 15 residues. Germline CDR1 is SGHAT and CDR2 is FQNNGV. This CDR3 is CASSYIAEFGRAQYF. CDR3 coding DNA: TGTGCCAGCAGTTACATAGCGGAGTTCGGTAGAGCGCAGTATTTT.

This CDR3 is CATSRRGGNQPQHF. CDR3 sequence (DNA): TGTGCCACCAGCAGAAGGGGAGGCAATCAGCCCCAGCATTTT. The J gene is TRBJ1-5, the V gene TRBV15, with a possible D match to TRBD1 (5 bases). Germline V lookup: CDR1 LNHNV, CDR2 YYDKDF (reference sequence). V gave up 2 bases and J gave up 2 bases, with 7 bases separating them. The length of the CDR3 is 14 residues.

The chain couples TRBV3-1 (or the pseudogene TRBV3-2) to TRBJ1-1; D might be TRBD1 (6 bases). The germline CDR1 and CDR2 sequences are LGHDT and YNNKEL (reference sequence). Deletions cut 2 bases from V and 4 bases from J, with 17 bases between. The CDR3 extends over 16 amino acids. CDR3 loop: CASSQRWGRPPTEAFF. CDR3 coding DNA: TGTGCCAGCAGCCAAAGATGGGGGCGGCCGCCCACTGAAGCTTTCTTT.